The present T cell receptor beta chain was sequenced within a study of human T cells and chemical hapten exposure. Study as a whole: Alopecia areata, totalis and universalis patients, mostly female, were included.

Noted time point: pre-sensitization, week 0. Treatment denoted: therapeutic diphenylcyclopropenone sensitization with weekly scalp DPC. TCRdb analysed the RACE reads with MiXCR anew, one entry per CDR3 protein. The sample yields 80,000 to 100,000 distinct CDR3 sequences, less than 14% seen once. This CDR3 comprises 12 residues. In germline, CDR1 is DFQATT, CDR2 SNEGSKA (reference sequence). Trimming removed 0 bases at V and 4 bases at J, with 7 bases between. The TCR was taken from a woman aged 55-75 years with alopecia areata. Some clones in this sample may be carry-over from other donors' samples. The starting material was whole blood, obtained in connection with sensitization to the hapten diphenylcyclopropenone (DPC). The rearrangement uses TRBV20-1 and TRBJ2-7, with D tentatively TRBD2 (5 bases). For the CDR3, the DNA is TGCAGTGCTAGAGACGGGATTTACGAGCAGTACTTC. This sequence encodes CSARDGIYEQYF.